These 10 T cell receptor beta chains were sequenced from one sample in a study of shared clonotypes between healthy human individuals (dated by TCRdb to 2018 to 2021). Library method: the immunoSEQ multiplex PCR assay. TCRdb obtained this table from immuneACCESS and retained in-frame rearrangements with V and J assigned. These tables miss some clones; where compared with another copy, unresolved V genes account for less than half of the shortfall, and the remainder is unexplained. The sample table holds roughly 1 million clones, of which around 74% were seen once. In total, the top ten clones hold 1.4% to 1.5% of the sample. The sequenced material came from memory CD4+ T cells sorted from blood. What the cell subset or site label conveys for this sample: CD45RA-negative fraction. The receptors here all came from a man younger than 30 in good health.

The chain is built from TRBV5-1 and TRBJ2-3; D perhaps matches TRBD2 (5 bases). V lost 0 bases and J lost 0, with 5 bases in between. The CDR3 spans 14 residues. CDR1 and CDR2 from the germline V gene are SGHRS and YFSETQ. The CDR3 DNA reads TGCGCCAGCAGCTTGGAGCGGAGCACAGATACGCAGTATTTT. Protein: CASSLERSTDTQYF.

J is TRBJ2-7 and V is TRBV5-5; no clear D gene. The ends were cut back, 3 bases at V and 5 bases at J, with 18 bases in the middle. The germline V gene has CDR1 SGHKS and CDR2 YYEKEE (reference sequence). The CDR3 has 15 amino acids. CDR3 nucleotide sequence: TGTGCCAGCAGCTCCTCGGTCGGTATCCAACACGAGCAGTACTTC. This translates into CASSSSVGIQHEQYF.

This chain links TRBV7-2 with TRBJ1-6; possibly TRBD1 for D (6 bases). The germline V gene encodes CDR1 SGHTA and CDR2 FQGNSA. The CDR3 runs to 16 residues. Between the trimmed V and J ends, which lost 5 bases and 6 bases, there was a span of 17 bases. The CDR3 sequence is CASSRGGVSRNSPLHF. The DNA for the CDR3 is TGTGCCAGCAGCCGAGGGGGGGTTAGTCGTAATTCACCCCTCCACTTT.

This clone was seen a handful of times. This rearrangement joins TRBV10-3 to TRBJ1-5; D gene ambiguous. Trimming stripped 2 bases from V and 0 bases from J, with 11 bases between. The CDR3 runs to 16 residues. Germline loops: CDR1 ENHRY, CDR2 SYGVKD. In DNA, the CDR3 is TGTGCCATCAGTGAGAAAACACCTTCTAGCAATCAGCCCCAGCATTTT. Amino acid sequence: CAISEKTPSSNQPQHF.

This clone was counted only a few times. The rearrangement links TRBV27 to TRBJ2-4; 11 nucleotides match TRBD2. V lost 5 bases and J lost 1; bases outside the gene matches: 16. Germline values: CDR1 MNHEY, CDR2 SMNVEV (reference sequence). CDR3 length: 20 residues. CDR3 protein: CASSPLIGLAGIRAKNIQYF. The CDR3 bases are TGTGCCAGCAGTCCGCTAATCGGACTAGCGGGTATTAGGGCCAAAAACATTCAGTACTTC.

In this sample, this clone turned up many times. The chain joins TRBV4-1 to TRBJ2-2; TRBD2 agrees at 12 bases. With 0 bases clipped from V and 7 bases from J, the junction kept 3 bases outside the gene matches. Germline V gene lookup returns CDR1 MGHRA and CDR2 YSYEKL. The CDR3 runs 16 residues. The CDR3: CASSQEPGLAGGELFF. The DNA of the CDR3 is TGCGCCAGCAGCCAAGAACCGGGACTAGCGGGCGGGGAGCTGTTTTTT.

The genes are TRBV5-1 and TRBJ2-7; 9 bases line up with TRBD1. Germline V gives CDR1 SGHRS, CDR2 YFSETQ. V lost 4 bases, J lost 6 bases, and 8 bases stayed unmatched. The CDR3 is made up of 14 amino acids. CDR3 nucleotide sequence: TGCGCCAGCAGCCAACGGACAGGGGTTAGCGAGCAGTACTTC. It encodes CASSQRTGVSEQYF. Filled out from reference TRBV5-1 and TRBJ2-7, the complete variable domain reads KAGVTQTPRYLIKTRGQQVTLSCSPISGHRSVSWYQQTPGQGLQFLFEYFSETQRNKGNFPGRFSGRQFSNSRSEMNVSTLELGDSALYLCASSQRTGVSEQYFGPGTRLTVT.

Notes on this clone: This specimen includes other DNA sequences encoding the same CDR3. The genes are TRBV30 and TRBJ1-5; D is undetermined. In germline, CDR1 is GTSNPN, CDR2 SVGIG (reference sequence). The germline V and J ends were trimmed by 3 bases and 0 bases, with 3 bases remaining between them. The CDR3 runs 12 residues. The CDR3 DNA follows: TGTGCCTGGAGGGATAGCAATCAGCCCCAGCATTTT. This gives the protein CAWRDSNQPQHF.

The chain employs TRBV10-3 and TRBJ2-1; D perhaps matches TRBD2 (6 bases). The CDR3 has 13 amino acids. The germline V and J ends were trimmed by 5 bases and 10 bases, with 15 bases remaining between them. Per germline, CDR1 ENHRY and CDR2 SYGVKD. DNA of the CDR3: TGTGCCATCAGTACCCCTAGCGAGAACGAGCAGTTCTTC. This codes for CAISTPSENEQFF.

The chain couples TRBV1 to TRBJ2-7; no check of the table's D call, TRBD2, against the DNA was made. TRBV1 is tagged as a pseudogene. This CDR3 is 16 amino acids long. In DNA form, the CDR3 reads TGCACCAGCAGCCAAGATGGACTAGCGGGAGTCGACGAGCAGTACTTC. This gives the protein CTSSQDGLAGVDEQYF.